The 29 T cell receptor beta chains listed next were all sequenced from one sample in a study of cytomegalovirus exposure and HLA in healthy donors. The PCR contained 60 Vbeta and 13 Jbeta primers. Data came from immunoSEQ multiplex PCR; TCRdb stores just in-frame clones and leaves some out. This table holds roughly 200,000 clones, around three quarters found once. The sample taken for sequencing was PBMCs. The receptors come from a woman aged 25 to 39 in good health and CMV-seronegative.

This chain's CDR3 is CASSQTGTSGEETQYF. The CDR3 DNA is TGTGCCAGCAGCCAGACCGGGACTAGCGGGGAAGAGACCCAGTACTTC. The chain links TRBV4-2 to TRBJ2-5, with TRBD2 identical over 13 bases. The CDR3 is made up of 16 amino acids. Germline CDR1 is LGHNA and CDR2 is YNFKEQ. The ends lost 3 bases at V and 3 bases at J; junction bases unmatched: 4.

The rearrangement uses TRBV14 and TRBJ2-2, with D uncertain. The V end was cut by 4 bases, the J end by 5 bases, with 14 bases between. Germline V lookup: CDR1 SGHDN, CDR2 FVKESK. The CDR3 spans 15 residues. In DNA, the CDR3 is TGTGCCAGCAGCCCCGACAATTTCAGGACCGGGGAGCTGTTTTTT. This gives the protein CASSPDNFRTGELFF. Complete variable domain (other parts from reference TRBV14 and TRBJ2-2): EAGVTQFPSHSVIEKGQTVTLRCDPISGHDNLYWYRRVMGKEIKFLLHFVKESKQDESGMPNNRFLAERTGGTYSTLKVQPAELEDSGVYFCASSPDNFRTGELFFGEGSRLTVL.

V is TRBV7-2 and J is TRBJ2-7, with TRBD1 matching 10 bases. The CDR3 is 15 residues long. The trim removed 3 bases at V and 3 bases at J, leaving 5 bases unmatched. Germline-derived CDR1 and CDR2 are SGHTA and FQGNSA. The CDR3 is CASSLDRDRGYEQYF. As DNA, the CDR3 is TGTGCCAGCAGCTTGGACCGGGACAGGGGCTACGAGCAGTACTTC.

The chain recombines TRBV13 with TRBJ2-7, with 7 positions matching TRBD1. Trimming at V came to 3 bases and at J to 0 bases, leaving 8 bases not matched to a gene. The CDR3 runs to 16 residues. Per the germline V gene, CDR1 is PRHDT and CDR2 is FYEKMQ (reference sequence). The CDR3 DNA reads as TGTGCCAGCAGCTTTGGGACAGTTTTTCACTCCTACGAGCAGTACTTC. Its translation is CASSFGTVFHSYEQYF.

V is TRBV9 and J is TRBJ1-4; no clear D gene. The V gene's germline CDR1 is SGDLS and CDR2 YYNGEE. The CDR3 runs 13 residues. With 4 bases removed from V and 7 bases from J, the gap between germline ends came to 11 bases. The CDR3 protein is CASSPSGFEKLFF. The CDR3 bases are TGTGCCAGCAGCCCCTCCGGTTTTGAAAAACTGTTTTTT.

This clone was picked up a small number of times. The gene calls are TRBV5-4 and TRBJ1-1, with D perhaps matching TRBD1 (5 bases). Germline loops: CDR1 SGHNT, CDR2 YYREEE (reference sequence). The length of the CDR3 is 14 residues. The V and J ends lost 3 bases and 1 base respectively, with 10 bases between them. CDR3 residues: CASSSKTANTEAFF. CDR3 coding DNA: TGTGCCAGCAGCTCCAAGACAGCGAACACTGAAGCTTTCTTT.

The chain recombines TRBV18 with TRBJ1-2; D ambiguous. Germline V lookup: CDR1 KGHSH, CDR2 LQKENI. CDR3 size: 14 residues. Trimming took 3 bases from V and 4 from J, leaving 12 bases between them. Here the CDR3 DNA reads TGTGCCAGCTCACCCTACAGTAACCCCTATGGCTACACCTTC. Protein: CASSPYSNPYGYTF.

This chain joins TRBV6-5 and TRBJ1-3; D unresolved. CDR1 is MNHEY and CDR2 is SVGAGI in the germline V gene. V lost 5 bases and J lost 1, with 9 bases in between. The CDR3 has 14 amino acids. CDR3 amino acids: CASSPEGSGNTIYF. The CDR3 DNA reads as TGTGCCAGCAGTCCAGAGGGTTCTGGAAACACCATATATTTT.

This chain joins TRBV14 and TRBJ1-2; D ambiguous. Germline CDR1 is SGHDN and CDR2 is FVKESK. The CDR3 is 13 residues long. With 1 base removed from V and 7 bases from J, the gap between germline ends came to 10 bases. The DNA of the CDR3 is TGTGCCAGCAGCCAAGGGGCCGACCTTGGCTACACCTTC. This encodes CASSQGADLGYTF.

The chain links TRBV7-9 to TRBJ1-5; the D gene is possibly TRBD1 (6 bases). V was trimmed by 5 bases and J by 3 bases, leaving 20 bases between them. Germline CDR1 reads SEHNR; CDR2 reads FQNEAQ (reference sequence). This CDR3 region has 17 residues. The CDR3 nucleotides are TGTGCCAGCAGCCATGGGGGTCCAGGGGCCAACAATCAGCCCCAGCATTTT. Amino acids: CASSHGGPGANNQPQHF.

The chain has TRBV13 and TRBJ1-5, with a possible D match to TRBD1 (6 bases). The germline V and J ends were trimmed by 3 bases and 5 bases, with 8 bases remaining between them. CDR3 length: 13 amino acids. Germline-derived CDR1 and CDR2 are PRHDT and FYEKMQ (reference sequence). The CDR3 DNA reads as TGTGCCAGCAGCTTCAGGGGCGATCAGCCCCAGCATTTT. Its protein is CASSFRGDQPQHF.

The chain combines TRBV19 with TRBJ2-2, with 11 bases matching TRBD2. Germline CDR1 is LNHDA and CDR2 is SQIVND (reference sequence). This CDR3 is built from 16 residues. With V trimmed by 10 bases and J by 2 bases, 9 bases remained unmatched. The CDR3 bases are TGTGCCACCTCTGGCGGACTAGCGGGCAACACCGGGGAGCTGTTTTTT. Protein product: CATSGGLAGNTGELFF.

The chain has TRBV29-1 and TRBJ2-1; weak D call: TRBD2 (5 bases). CDR3 length: 13 amino acids. Trimming removed 4 bases from V and 3 bases from J, with 10 bases in between. Germline V CDR1 and CDR2: SQVTM, ANQGSEA. CDR3 bases: TGCAGCGTTGGTGGGAGAAACTACAATGAGCAGTTCTTC. This translates into CSVGGRNYNEQFF.

V is TRBV29-1 and J is TRBJ2-3; TRBD2 agrees at 8 bases. In germline, CDR1 is SQVTM, CDR2 ANQGSEA. The CDR3 contains 13 residues. With 6 bases clipped from V and 5 bases from J, the junction kept 7 bases outside the gene matches. The CDR3 region has the DNA TGCAGCGTCTTGCGGGGGGCGCGAGATACGCAGTATTTT. Its translation is CSVLRGARDTQYF.

The V and J genes are TRBV2 and TRBJ2-2; weak D call: TRBD2 (5 bases). The CDR3 sequence is 14 residues long. Germline lookup yields CDR1 SNHLY and CDR2 FYNNEI. Trimming shortened V by 3 bases and J by 4 bases, and 9 bases separated the two germline ends. DNA of the CDR3: TGTGCCAGCAGTGAGGGAGATTCCACCGGGGAGCTGTTTTTT. Its translation: CASSEGDSTGELFF.

The chain combines TRBV9 with TRBJ2-2; 7 nucleotides agree with TRBD1. CDR3 length equals 14 residues. The germline V gene encodes CDR1 SGDLS and CDR2 YYNGEE. After removal of 2 bases from V and 7 bases from J, the junction contained 5 bases not matched to a gene. The CDR3 reads CASSVRQGVGELFF. The CDR3 DNA is TGTGCCAGCAGCGTCCGCCAGGGGGTCGGGGAGCTGTTTTTT.

The chain carries TRBV6-4 and TRBJ1-1; D unclear. The CDR3 has 14 residues. Germline CDR1 is MRHNA and CDR2 is SNTAGT. Deletions cut 3 bases from V and 1 base from J, with 9 bases between. The CDR3 here is CASSDGRRNTEAFF. CDR3 DNA: TGTGCCAGCAGTGATGGTCGGAGGAACACTGAAGCTTTCTTT.

The chain recombines TRBV5-6 with TRBJ2-1, with 7 nucleotides matching TRBD2. Germline-derived CDR1 and CDR2 are SGHDT and YYEEEE. V was clipped by 0 bases and J by 3 bases; unmatched bases: 6. This CDR3 comprises 16 residues. CDR3 amino acids: CASSLAWAGVYNEQFF. For the CDR3, the DNA is TGTGCCAGCAGCTTGGCCTGGGCGGGGGTCTACAATGAGCAGTTCTTC.

The genes are TRBV7-7 and TRBJ2-1; 8 nucleotides align to TRBD2. The CDR3 length is 15 residues. Germline loops: CDR1 SSHAT, CDR2 FNYEAQ (reference sequence). Unmatched junction bases numbered 5, after V lost 1 base and J lost 6 bases. CDR3 nucleotide sequence: TGTGCCAGCAGCTTAGAAGCGGGGGCCGCCAATGAGCAGTTCTTC. Amino acid sequence: CASSLEAGAANEQFF.

The gene calls are TRBV5-4 and TRBJ2-7; 14 bases are a match to TRBD2. The germline CDR1 and CDR2 sequences are SGHNT and YYREEE (reference sequence). V shed 0 bases and J 4 bases; nucleotides not matched to a gene: 3. The CDR3 is made up of 16 amino acids. The CDR3 sequence: CASSLGRTSGGYEQYF. The CDR3 coding sequence is TGTGCCAGCAGCTTGGGCAGGACTAGCGGGGGGTACGAGCAGTACTTC. The entire variable domain, with the rest obtained from reference TRBV5-4 and TRBJ2-7, is as follows: ETGVTQSPTHLIKTRGQQVTLRCSSQSGHNTVSWYQQALGQGPQFIFQYYREEENGRGNFPPRFSGLQFPNYSSELNVNALELDDSALYLCASSLGRTSGGYEQYFGPGTRLTVT.

The V call is TRBV10-3, the J call TRBJ2-7, with D tentatively TRBD1 (6 bases). The CDR3 is 14 amino acids. V was cut by 2 bases and J by 6 bases, with 14 bases left in between. CDR1 is ENHRY and CDR2 is SYGVKD in the germline V gene. The CDR3 nucleotides are TGTGCCATCAGTGAGAACGTACAGGGTCCCGAGCAGTACTTC. It translates to CAISENVQGPEQYF.

The chain combines TRBV9 with TRBJ2-7, with 14 positions matching TRBD2. With V trimmed by 0 bases and J by 8 bases, 1 base remained unmatched. Germline V lookup: CDR1 SGDLS, CDR2 YYNGEE. The CDR3 is 14 residues long. CDR3 nucleotides: TGTGCCAGCAGCGTAGGACTAGCGGGAGGGAAGCAGTACTTC. It encodes CASSVGLAGGKQYF.

The chain couples TRBV5-1 to TRBJ1-5; D remains unclear. Germline-derived CDR1 and CDR2 are SGHRS and YFSETQ. The V end was cut by 0 bases, the J end by 3 bases, with 7 bases between. The CDR3 length is 14 residues. In DNA, the CDR3 is TGCGCCAGCAGCTTGGGGGCTGACAATCAGCCCCAGCATTTT. Its protein is CASSLGADNQPQHF.

The chain has TRBV6-5 and TRBJ2-5; D is undetermined. The germline V and J ends were trimmed by 0 bases and 5 bases, with 13 bases remaining between them. Germline V lookup: CDR1 MNHEY, CDR2 SVGAGI. The CDR3 is 15 amino acids. The chain's CDR3 is CASSYSLHSPETQYF. For the CDR3, the DNA is TGTGCCAGCAGTTACTCGCTCCACTCGCCGGAGACCCAGTACTTC.

The chain uses TRBV5-5 and TRBJ2-6; D may be TRBD1 (6 bases). Germline CDR1 reads SGHKS; CDR2 reads YYEKEE (reference sequence). Trimming stripped 4 bases from V and 4 bases from J, with 15 bases between. The CDR3 totals 16 residues. CDR3 sequence: CASSRAQGTGANVLTF. CDR3 bases: TGTGCCAGCAGCAGAGCACAGGGAACAGGGGCCAACGTCCTGACTTTC.

The chain couples TRBV7-2 to TRBJ2-2; TRBD2 might be the D (5 bases). The V and J ends lost 1 base and 3 bases respectively, with 9 bases between them. Germline lookup yields CDR1 SGHTA and CDR2 FQGNSA. The CDR3 extends over 15 amino acids. The CDR3 coding sequence is TGTGCCAGCAGCTTAGTTGAGGGCTACACCGGGGAGCTGTTTTTT. Translated, it gives CASSLVEGYTGELFF.

The J gene is TRBJ2-1, the V gene TRBV4-1, with 9 nucleotides matching TRBD1. Germline V gene sequence: CDR1 MGHRA, CDR2 YSYEKL. The CDR3 spans 11 residues. V lost 3 bases to trimming and J lost 15 bases; unmatched junction nucleotides: 3. CDR3 sequence reads: CASSQGQGVFF. As DNA, the CDR3 is TGCGCCAGCAGCCAGGGACAGGGAGTGTTCTTC.

In this sample, this clone turned up a few times. The gene calls are TRBV11-2 and TRBJ2-1; D gene uncertain. The CDR3 length is 14 residues. Germline values: CDR1 SGHAT, CDR2 FQNNGV. V was pared by 5 bases and J by 0 bases, with 8 bases between. CDR3 in DNA: TGTGCCAGCAGCCCGAGTAGCTCCTACAATGAGCAGTTCTTC. It codes for CASSPSSSYNEQFF.

This clone was seen a handful of times. This rearrangement joins TRBV19 to TRBJ1-5; 11 nucleotides match TRBD1. V dropped 7 bases and J dropped 0; count of bases not matched to a gene: 8. The CDR3 sequence is 17 residues long. Germline lookup yields CDR1 LNHDA and CDR2 SQIVND (reference sequence). In DNA form, the CDR3 reads TGTGCCAGTACGGACAGGGGGCGAACCTATAGCAATCAGCCCCAGCATTTT. Amino acid sequence: CASTDRGRTYSNQPQHF. The full variable domain, completed using reference TRBV19 and TRBJ1-5, is DGGITQSPKYLFRKEGQNVTLSCEQNLNHDAMYWYRQDPGQGLRLIYYSQIVNDFQKGDIAEGYSVSREKKESFPLTVTSAQKNPTAFYLCASTDRGRTYSNQPQHFGDGTRLSIL.